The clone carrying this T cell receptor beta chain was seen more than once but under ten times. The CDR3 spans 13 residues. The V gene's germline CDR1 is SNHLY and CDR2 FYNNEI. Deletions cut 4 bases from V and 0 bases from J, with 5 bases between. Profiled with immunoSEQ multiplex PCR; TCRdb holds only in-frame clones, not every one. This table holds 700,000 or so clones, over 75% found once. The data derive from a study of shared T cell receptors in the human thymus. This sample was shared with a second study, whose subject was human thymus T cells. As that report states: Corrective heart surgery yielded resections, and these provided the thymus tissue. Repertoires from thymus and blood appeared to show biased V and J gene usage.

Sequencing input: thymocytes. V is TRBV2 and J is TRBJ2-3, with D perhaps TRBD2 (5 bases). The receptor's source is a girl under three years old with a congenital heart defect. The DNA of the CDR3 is TGTGCCAGCAGTGGGGAGAGCACAGATACGCAGTATTTT. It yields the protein CASSGESTDTQYF.